This TCR beta chain was obtained from a study of molecular identifiers for immune sequencing clone quantification. Study-wide results and limits: Highly expanded clones may be undercounted when identical TCR molecules share barcodes.

Trimming took 1 base from V and 2 from J, leaving 13 bases between them. Looked up from germline, CDR1 is LNHDA and CDR2 is SQIVND (reference sequence). This CDR3 comprises 16 residues. In TCRdb, the PCR reads were re-called with MiXCR into one record per CDR3 protein. The sample records about 640,000 distinct CDR3 sequences, just under 20% being singletons. Comment on this clonotype: The antigen remains undetermined.

This TCR was recovered from a human donor in good health. Some libraries in this study had Jurkat cell RNA spiked in. The sequenced sample was naive CD8+ T cells from blood, with Jurkat cell RNA spiked in. Stated subset: FACS-sorted CD8+CD4-CCR7+CD45RA+ naive T cells. The V gene is TRBV19, the J gene TRBJ2-3; tentatively, D is TRBD1 (5 bases). The CDR3 DNA reads TGTGCCAGTAGTATAGTGGGCGACAGTTACACAGATACGCAGTATTTT. It is translated as CASSIVGDSYTDTQYF.